This TCR beta chain was documented in a study of blood T cells in healthy people across ages. With a J-beta primer mix and a sample-barcoded 5' primer, a second PCR ran roughly 7 to 11 cycles. TCRdb called the 5' RACE reads again in MiXCR, with one record for every CDR3 protein. The profile shows 1.5 million to 2 million distinct CDR3 sequences, about 39% of them singletons. Germline CDR1 and CDR2: LGHNA and YSLEER. CDR3 length: 16 residues. With 1 base removed from V and 4 bases from J, the gap between germline ends came to 14 bases. The gene calls are TRBV4-3 and TRBJ2-4, with D possibly being TRBD2 (5 bases). This TCR derives from a human donor in good health. The sequenced sample was blood. CDR3 nucleotides: TGCGCCAGCAGCCAAGGACTAACCCCTGATAAAAACATTCAGTACTTC. Its protein product is CASSQGLTPDKNIQYF.